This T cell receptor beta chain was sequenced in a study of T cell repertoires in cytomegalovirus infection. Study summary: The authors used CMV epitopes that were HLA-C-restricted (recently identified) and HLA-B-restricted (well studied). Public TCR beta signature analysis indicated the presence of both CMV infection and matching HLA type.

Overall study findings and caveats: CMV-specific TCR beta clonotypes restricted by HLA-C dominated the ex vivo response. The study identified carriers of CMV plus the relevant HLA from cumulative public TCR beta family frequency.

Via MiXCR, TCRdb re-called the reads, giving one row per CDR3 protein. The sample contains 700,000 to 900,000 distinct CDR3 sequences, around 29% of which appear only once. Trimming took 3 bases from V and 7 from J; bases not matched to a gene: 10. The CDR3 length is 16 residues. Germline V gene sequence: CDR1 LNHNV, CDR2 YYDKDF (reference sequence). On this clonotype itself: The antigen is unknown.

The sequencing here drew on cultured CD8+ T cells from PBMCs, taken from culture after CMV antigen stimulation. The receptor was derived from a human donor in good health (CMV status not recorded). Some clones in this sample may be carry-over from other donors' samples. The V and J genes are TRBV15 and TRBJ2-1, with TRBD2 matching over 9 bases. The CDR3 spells CATSSRASGEGNEQFF. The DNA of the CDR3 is TGTGCCACCAGCAGCCGGGCTAGCGGGGAGGGGAATGAGCAGTTCTTC. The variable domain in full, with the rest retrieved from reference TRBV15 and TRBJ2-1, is DAMVIQNPRYQVTQFGKPVTLSCSQTLNHNVMYWYQQKSSQAPKLLFHYYDKDFNNEADTPDNFQSRRPNTSFCFLDIRSPGLGDTAMYLCATSSRASGEGNEQFFGPGTRLTVL.